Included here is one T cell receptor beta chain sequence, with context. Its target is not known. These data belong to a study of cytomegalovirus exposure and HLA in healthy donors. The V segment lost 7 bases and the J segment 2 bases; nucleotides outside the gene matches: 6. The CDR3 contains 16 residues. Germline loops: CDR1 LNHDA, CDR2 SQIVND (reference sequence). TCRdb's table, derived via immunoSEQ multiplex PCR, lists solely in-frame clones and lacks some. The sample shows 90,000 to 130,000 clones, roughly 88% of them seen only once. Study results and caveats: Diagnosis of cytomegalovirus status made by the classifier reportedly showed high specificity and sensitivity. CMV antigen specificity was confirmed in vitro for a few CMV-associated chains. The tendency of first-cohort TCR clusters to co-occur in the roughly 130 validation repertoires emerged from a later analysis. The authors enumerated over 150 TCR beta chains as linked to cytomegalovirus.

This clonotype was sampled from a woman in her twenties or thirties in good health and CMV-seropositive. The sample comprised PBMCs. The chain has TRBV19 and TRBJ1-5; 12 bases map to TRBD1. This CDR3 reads CASKGTGGWGNQPQHF. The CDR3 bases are TGTGCCAGTAAAGGGACAGGGGGCTGGGGCAATCAGCCCCAGCATTTT. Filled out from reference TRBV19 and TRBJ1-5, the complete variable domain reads DGGITQSPKYLFRKEGQNVTLSCEQNLNHDAMYWYRQDPGQGLRLIYYSQIVNDFQKGDIAEGYSVSREKKESFPLTVTSAQKNPTAFYLCASKGTGGWGNQPQHFGDGTRLSIL.